These 28 T cell receptor beta chains came from one sample sequenced in a study of T-cell reconstitution after alpha-beta-depleted transplantation in children. This sample's TCRbeta library carried unique molecular identifier barcodes. MiXCR, applied by TCRdb to the PCR reads, yields one record per CDR3 protein. The sample yields some 130,000 distinct CDR3 sequences, roughly 9.7% seen once. The source material was PBMCs, mostly from graft donor cells, sampled 180 days after TCRalphabeta/CD19-depleted stem cell transplant. These receptor sequences come from a girl younger than two who had a stem cell transplant for combined immunodeficiency, so the T cells may come from the graft donor.

The chain joins TRBV7-2 to TRBJ2-7, with 9 bases aligning to TRBD2. The germline gives CDR1 SGHTA, CDR2 FQGNSA. V lost 1 base and J lost 4; bases outside the gene matches: 8. The CDR3 spans 16 residues. The CDR3 reads CASSLEAASGVYEQYF. The DNA of the CDR3 is TGTGCCAGCAGCTTAGAAGCGGCTAGCGGGGTATACGAGCAGTACTTC.

This clonotype appeared a few times. V gene TRBV4-2 combines with J gene TRBJ1-4; 9 positions match TRBD1. Germline CDR1 LGHNA, CDR2 YNFKEQ. This CDR3 spans 16 amino acids. J lost 8 bases, V lost 1 base, and 8 bases had no gene match. The CDR3 region has the DNA TGTGCCAGCAGCCAAGGCCCAGGACAGGGGCGCGAAAAACTGTTTTTT. Translating it yields CASSQGPGQGREKLFF.

V gene TRBV4-3 combines with J gene TRBJ1-2; 7 nucleotides line up with TRBD1. V was clipped by 2 bases and J by 8 bases; unmatched bases: 5. Germline CDR1 and CDR2: LGHNA and YSLEER. The CDR3 has 13 residues. The chain's CDR3 is CASSQPGGGGYTF. CDR3 in DNA: TGCGCCAGCAGCCAACCAGGAGGGGGCGGCTACACCTTC.

This sequence joins TRBV9 and TRBJ1-3; the match to TRBD1 covers 9 bases. CDR1 is SGDLS, CDR2 YYNGEE, per germline. The CDR3 has 16 residues. Trimming at V came to 4 bases and at J to 4 bases, leaving 9 bases not matched to a gene. The DNA of the CDR3 is TGTGCCAGCAGCAGAGCTACAGGGGGCGCGGGAAACACCATATATTTT. The encoded protein is CASSRATGGAGNTIYF.

This clonotype was picked up many times. The chain recombines TRBV12-3 or TRBV12-4 with TRBJ1-5; D is uncertain. V lost 2 bases to trimming and J lost 7 bases, with 15 bases between them. This CDR3 comprises 15 residues. The CDR3 sequence: CASSLYPSFRQPQHF. In nucleotides, the CDR3 is TGTGCCAGCAGTTTATACCCGTCCTTTAGGCAGCCCCAGCATTTT.

This clonotype occurred a few times. The J gene is TRBJ1-3, the V gene TRBV12-3 or TRBV12-4; the D is unclear. The CDR3 consists of 13 residues. The ends were cut back, 8 bases at V and 4 bases at J, with 12 bases in the middle. The CDR3 nucleotides read TGTGCCAGCCGTTGGGCCGAGGGAAACACCATATATTTT. This sequence encodes CASRWAEGNTIYF.

The chain has TRBV20-1 and TRBJ1-1; D might be TRBD1 (5 bases). CDR1 is DFQATT, CDR2 SNEGSKA, per germline (reference sequence). The V and J ends lost 3 bases and 11 bases respectively, with 10 bases between them. The CDR3 totals 10 residues. DNA of the CDR3: TGCAGTGCTAGCTCAGGGATGGCTTTCTTT. Translating gives CSASSGMAFF.

This clonotype was detected only a few times. J is TRBJ2-7 and V is TRBV20-1; 7 positions match TRBD1. The CDR3 extends over 15 amino acids. The J segment lost 4 bases and the V segment lost 5 bases, leaving 14 bases of the junction unmatched. Germline V CDR1 and CDR2: DFQATT, SNEGSKA (reference sequence). The CDR3 nucleotides are TGCAGTGCTCTCCCTCGTACAGGGGCCGGGTACGAGCAGTACTTC. Translated: CSALPRTGAGYEQYF.

This clonotype came up a few times. This sequence joins TRBV12-3 or TRBV12-4 and TRBJ1-2; TRBD1 might be the D (5 bases). CDR3 length equals 13 residues. V was shortened by 2 bases and J by 5 bases, with 9 bases between the two germline ends. The CDR3 is CASSLWGKYGYTF. The CDR3 region has the DNA TGTGCCAGCAGTTTATGGGGGAAATATGGCTACACCTTC.

The chain has TRBV19 and TRBJ1-2, with D uncertain. The CDR3 consists of 12 residues. CDR1 and CDR2 (germline): LNHDA, SQIVND (reference sequence). Trimming shortened V by 7 bases and J by 6 bases, and 12 bases separated the two germline ends. This CDR3 reads CASKVQNDGYTF. The CDR3 DNA sequence: TGTGCCAGTAAGGTCCAGAACGATGGCTACACCTTC.

The chain has TRBV20-1 and TRBJ2-3; 13 nucleotides align to TRBD2. The CDR3 has 19 residues. CDR1 and CDR2 from the germline V gene are DFQATT and SNEGSKA (reference sequence). The J segment lost 8 bases and the V segment lost 3 bases, leaving 20 bases of the junction unmatched. The CDR3 is CSARGSTYGLAGVGATQYF. The CDR3 DNA is TGCAGTGCTAGGGGTTCCACGTACGGACTAGCGGGAGTTGGAGCTACGCAGTATTTT.

Many counts were recorded for this clonotype. V usage is TRBV6-5 and J usage is TRBJ2-5; D might be TRBD1 (5 bases). Trimming cost V 2 bases and J 3 bases, with 10 bases left between them. Germline V gives CDR1 MNHEY, CDR2 SVGAGI. This CDR3 is built from 14 residues. The DNA of the CDR3 is TGTGCCAGCAGTTACCTCAGGGTTGAAGAGACCCAGTACTTC. Translated, it gives CASSYLRVEETQYF.

This clonotype was seen a few times. V gene TRBV29-1 combines with J gene TRBJ2-7; 14 bases map to TRBD2. Per germline, CDR1 SQVTM and CDR2 ANQGSEA. There are 19 residues in the CDR3. Written as DNA, the CDR3 is TGCAGGGGCCAGTTCCCATCGGGACTAGCGGGAGAAGGGTCCTACGAGCAGTACTTC. It is translated as CRGQFPSGLAGEGSYEQYF.

In its sample, this clonotype was seen many times. The rearrangement links TRBV12-3 or TRBV12-4 to TRBJ1-5; no reliable D call. V lost 6 bases, J lost 7 bases, and 13 bases lay in between. The CDR3 totals 13 residues. DNA for the CDR3: TGTGCCAGCAGCCTTGGGCCGGGCCAGCCCCAGCATTTT. This gives the protein CASSLGPGQPQHF.

This clonotype was counted ten times or more. The rearrangement joins TRBV12-3 or TRBV12-4 to TRBJ1-1, with D possibly being TRBD1 (6 bases). This CDR3 spans 15 amino acids. The V gene lost 6 bases and the J gene lost 1 base, with 15 bases spanning the gap. The CDR3 DNA reads as TGTGCCAGCAGGCCGTGGGGGCTGTCGAACACTGAAGCTTTCTTT. Translation gives CASRPWGLSNTEAFF.

The genes are TRBV5-1 and TRBJ1-5, with D tentatively TRBD1 (5 bases). V was shortened by 3 bases and J by 1 base, with 8 bases between the two germline ends. Germline values: CDR1 SGHRS, CDR2 YFSETQ. This CDR3 has 14 amino acids. The CDR3 reads CASSWRDSNQPQHF. The CDR3, as DNA: TGCGCCAGCAGCTGGAGGGACAGCAATCAGCCCCAGCATTTT.

The chain links TRBV12-3 or TRBV12-4 to TRBJ2-7; no definite D call. CDR3 length: 13 residues. Trimming shortened V by 7 bases and J by 4 bases, and 14 bases separated the two germline ends. CDR3 protein: CASTSGEKYEQYF. CDR3 in DNA: TGTGCCAGCACCTCCGGCGAAAAGTACGAGCAGTACTTC.

V and J are TRBV7-9 and TRBJ2-5, with TRBD2 as a possible D gene (6 bases). The V end lost 8 bases, the J end lost 0 bases, and 22 bases lay between the germline ends. CDR1 and CDR2 from the germline V gene are SEHNR and FQNEAQ (reference sequence). The CDR3 runs to 17 residues. The CDR3 bases are TGTGCCAGCGATGATAGTTTAGCGGCTCAGTACCAAGAGACCCAGTACTTC. It translates to CASDDSLAAQYQETQYF.

This clonotype was observed at least ten times. For the CDR3, the DNA is TGCGCCAGCAGCTTGGTTCCGGGACAGGGGAACACTGGCTACACCTTC. Residues: CASSLVPGQGNTGYTF. The chain recombines TRBV5-1 with TRBJ1-2; 10 positions agree with TRBD1. Germline V gene lookup returns CDR1 SGHRS and CDR2 YFSETQ. This CDR3 is 16 amino acids long. The junction had 9 bases not matched to a gene; V was cut back by 0 bases and J by 7 bases. The complete variable domain, with remaining parts taken from reference TRBV5-1 and TRBJ1-2, reads KAGVTQTPRYLIKTRGQQVTLSCSPISGHRSVSWYQQTPGQGLQFLFEYFSETQRNKGNFPGRFSGRQFSNSRSEMNVSTLELGDSALYLCASSLVPGQGNTGYTFGSGTRLTVV.

The chain is built from TRBV29-1 and TRBJ2-7; TRBD1 matches at 9 bases. The CDR3 is 15 amino acids. Germline V lookup: CDR1 SQVTM, CDR2 ANQGSEA. The ends lost 6 bases at V and 3 bases at J; junction bases unmatched: 12. Here the CDR3 reads CSVDYDRGRNYEQYF. The CDR3, as DNA: TGCAGCGTGGACTATGACAGGGGGAGGAACTACGAGCAGTACTTC.

This chain uses TRBV29-1 with TRBJ1-1; D unclear. Germline V lookup: CDR1 SQVTM, CDR2 ANQGSEA. V gave up 6 bases and J gave up 0 bases, with 23 bases separating them. This CDR3 comprises 17 residues. The CDR3 is CSVRGGRLNFMNTEAFF. CDR3 in DNA: TGCAGCGTCCGAGGTGGCAGATTAAATTTTATGAACACTGAAGCTTTCTTT. The entire variable domain, with the rest obtained from reference TRBV29-1 and TRBJ1-1, is as follows: SAVISQKPSRDICQRGTSLTIQCQVDSQVTMMFWYRQQPGQSLTLIATANQGSEATYESGFVIDKFPISRPNLTFSTLTVSNMSPEDSSIYLCSVRGGRLNFMNTEAFFGQGTRLTVV.

The chain is built from TRBV7-2 and TRBJ2-2; 13 bases align to TRBD2. The length of the CDR3 is 16 residues. V trimming: 2 bases; J trimming: 7 bases; junction bases outside the gene matches: 4. The V gene's germline CDR1 is SGHTA and CDR2 FQGNSA. CDR3 DNA: TGTGCCAGCAGCTTATGGACTAGCGGGGGTAACGGGGAGCTGTTTTTT. Translating gives CASSLWTSGGNGELFF.

This clonotype was found a few times. The chain recombines TRBV12-3 or TRBV12-4 with TRBJ2-3; D not certain. Trimming pared 1 base from V and 2 bases from J, leaving 7 bases between. The CDR3 is made up of 14 amino acids. CDR3: CASSLGRATDTQYF. The CDR3 nucleotides read TGTGCCAGCAGTTTAGGGCGCGCCACAGATACGCAGTATTTT.

In the case of this clonotype: At one boundary the junction diverges from the germline segment, which might be a read error. DNA for the CDR3: TGCTCCAGCAGCTTGGGAGTGTCGGGGATTACCCGCACAGATACGCAGTATTTT. Its translation: CSSSLGVSGITRTDTQYF. The J gene is TRBJ2-3, the V gene TRBV5-1; TRBD2 might be the D (5 bases). The germline V gene has CDR1 SGHRS and CDR2 YFSETQ. This CDR3 has 18 residues.

This clonotype was observed many times. The V call is TRBV12-3 or TRBV12-4, the J call TRBJ2-2; 10 nucleotides agree with TRBD1. J lost 5 bases, V lost 5 bases, and 2 bases had no gene match. The CDR3 runs 14 residues. As DNA, the CDR3 is TGTGCCAGCAGTGTGGGACAGGGGACCGGGGAGCTGTTTTTT. This encodes CASSVGQGTGELFF.

Only a few counts were recorded for this clonotype. The genes are TRBV29-1 and TRBJ1-4; weak D call: TRBD1 (6 bases). The CDR3 has 13 amino acids. Germline V gives CDR1 SQVTM, CDR2 ANQGSEA. Between the trimmed V and J ends, which lost 1 base and 11 bases, there was a span of 14 bases. CDR3 loop: CSVEVQGPGKLFF. The CDR3 DNA reads TGCAGCGTTGAAGTTCAGGGGCCCGGGAAACTGTTTTTT.

This clonotype was seen a handful of times. J is TRBJ1-2 and V is TRBV4-3, with TRBD1 matching 8 bases. V trimming: 4 bases; J trimming: 4 bases; junction bases outside the gene matches: 8. Germline V gene lookup returns CDR1 LGHNA and CDR2 YSLEER. The CDR3 consists of 15 residues. The CDR3 loop is CASSLGTGRAYGYTF. The DNA for the CDR3 is TGCGCCAGCAGCCTGGGGACAGGCAGGGCCTATGGCTACACCTTC.

The V gene is TRBV6-1, the J gene TRBJ2-1; the D call may be TRBD1 or TRBD2 (5 bases each). Germline assignment: CDR1 MNHNS and CDR2 SASEGT. The CDR3 is 16 amino acids. The ends were cut back, 8 bases at V and 5 bases at J, with 22 bases in the middle. CDR3 DNA sequence: TGTGCCAGCCAGGAACTCCCGGGACGGATAAACAATGAGCAGTTCTTC. Encoded protein: CASQELPGRINNEQFF.